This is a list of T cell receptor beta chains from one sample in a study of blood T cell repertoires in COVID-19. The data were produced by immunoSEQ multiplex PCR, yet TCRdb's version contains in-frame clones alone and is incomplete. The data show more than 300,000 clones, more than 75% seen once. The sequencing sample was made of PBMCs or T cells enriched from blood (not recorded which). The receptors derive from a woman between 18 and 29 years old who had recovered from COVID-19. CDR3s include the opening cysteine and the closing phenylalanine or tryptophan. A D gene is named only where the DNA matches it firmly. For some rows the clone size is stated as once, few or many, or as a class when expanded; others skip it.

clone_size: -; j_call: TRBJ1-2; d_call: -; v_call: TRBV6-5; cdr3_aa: CASRAGGAGLYGYTF; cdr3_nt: TGTGCCAGCAGGGCCGGGGGAGCGGGACTCTATGGCTACACCTTC
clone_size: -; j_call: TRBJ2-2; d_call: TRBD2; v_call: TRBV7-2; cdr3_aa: CASSLAGGVTGELFF; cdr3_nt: TGTGCCAGCAGCTTAGCTGGGGGGGTCACCGGGGAGCTGTTTTTT
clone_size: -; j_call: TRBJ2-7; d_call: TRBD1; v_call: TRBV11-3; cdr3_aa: CASSQGQGWEQYF; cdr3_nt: TGTGCCAGCAGCCAGGGACAGGGGTGGGAGCAGTACTTC
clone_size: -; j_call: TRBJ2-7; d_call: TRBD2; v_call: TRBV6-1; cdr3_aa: CASSEFSVAGSYEQYF; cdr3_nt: TGTGCCAGCAGTGAATTCTCGGTAGCGGGGTCCTACGAGCAGTACTTC
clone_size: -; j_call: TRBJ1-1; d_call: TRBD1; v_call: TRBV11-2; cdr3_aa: CASSSPDRVYTEAFF; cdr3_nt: TGTGCCAGCAGCTCCCCCGACAGGGTATACACTGAAGCTTTCTTT
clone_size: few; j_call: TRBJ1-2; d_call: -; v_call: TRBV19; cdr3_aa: CASSNGGYTF; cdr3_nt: TGTGCCAGTAGTAACGGTGGCTACACCTTC
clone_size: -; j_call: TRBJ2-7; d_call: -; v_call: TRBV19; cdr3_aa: CASEGAYEQYF; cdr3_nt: TGTGCCTCTGAGGGGGCCTACGAGCAGTACTTC
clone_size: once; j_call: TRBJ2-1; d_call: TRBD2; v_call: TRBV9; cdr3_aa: CASSGLAGNNEQFF; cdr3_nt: TGTGCCAGCAGCGGACTAGCGGGTAACAATGAGCAGTTCTTC
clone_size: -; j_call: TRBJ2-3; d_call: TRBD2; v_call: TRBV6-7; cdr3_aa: CASERGVTDTQYF; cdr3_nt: TGTGCCAGCGAGCGGGGGGTTACAGATACGCAGTATTTT
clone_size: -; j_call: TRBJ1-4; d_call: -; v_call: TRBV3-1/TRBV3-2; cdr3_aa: CASSRIQGINEKLFF; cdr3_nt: TGTGCCAGCAGCCGCATACAGGGAATTAATGAAAAACTGTTTTTT
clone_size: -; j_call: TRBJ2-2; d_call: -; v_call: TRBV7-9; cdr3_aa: CASSWPPETENTGELFF; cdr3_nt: TGTGCCAGCAGCTGGCCCCCCGAGACAGAGAACACCGGGGAGCTGTTTTTT
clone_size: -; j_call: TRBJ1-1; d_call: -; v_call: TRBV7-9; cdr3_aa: CASSLGMSEAFF; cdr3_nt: TGTGCCAGCAGCTTAGGTATGTCGGAAGCTTTCTTT
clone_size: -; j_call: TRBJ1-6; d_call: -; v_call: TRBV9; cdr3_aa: CASSSPDSSPLHF; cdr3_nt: TGTGCCAGCAGCTCCCCCGACAGTTCACCCCTCCACTTT
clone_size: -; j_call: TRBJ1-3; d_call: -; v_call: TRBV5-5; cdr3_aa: CASSLDSGNTIYF; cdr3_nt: TGTGCCAGCAGCTTGGACAGCGGGAACACCATATATTTT
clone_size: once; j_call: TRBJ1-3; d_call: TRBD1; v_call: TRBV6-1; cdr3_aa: CASSEMTGTGNTIYF; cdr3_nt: TGTGCCAGCAGTGAGATGACAGGGACCGGAAACACCATATATTTT
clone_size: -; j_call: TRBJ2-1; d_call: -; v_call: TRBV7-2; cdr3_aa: CASSLASRNNYNEQFF; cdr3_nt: TGTGCCAGCAGCTTAGCGAGCAGGAATAACTACAATGAGCAGTTCTTC
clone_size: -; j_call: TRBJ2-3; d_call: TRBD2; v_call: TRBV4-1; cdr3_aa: CASRPTSGGTDTQYF; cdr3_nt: TGCGCCAGCAGGCCGACTAGCGGGGGCACAGATACGCAGTATTTT
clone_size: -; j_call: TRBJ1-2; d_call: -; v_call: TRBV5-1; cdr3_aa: CASSFGSGGGGYTF; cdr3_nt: TGCGCCAGCAGCTTCGGGAGTGGTGGGGGTGGCTACACCTTC
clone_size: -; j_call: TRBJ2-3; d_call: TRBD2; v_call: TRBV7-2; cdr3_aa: CASSPNPRRGGPGTDTQYF; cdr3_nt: TGTGCCAGCAGCCCCAACCCCCGGCGGGGGGGCCCAGGCACAGATACGCAGTATTTT
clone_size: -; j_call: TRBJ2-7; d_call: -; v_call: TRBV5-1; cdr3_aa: CASSFSVESVSDEQYF; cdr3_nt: TGCGCCAGCAGCTTCAGCGTGGAATCGGTCAGCGACGAGCAGTACTTC
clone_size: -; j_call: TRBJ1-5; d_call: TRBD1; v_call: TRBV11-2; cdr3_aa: CASSLTRGSNQPQHF; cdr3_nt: TGTGCCAGCAGCCTAACCAGGGGGAGCAATCAGCCCCAGCATTTT
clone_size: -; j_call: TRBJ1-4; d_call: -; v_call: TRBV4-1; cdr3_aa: CASSQDPYNEKLFF; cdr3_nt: TGCGCCAGCAGCCAAGATCCCTATAATGAAAAACTGTTTTTT
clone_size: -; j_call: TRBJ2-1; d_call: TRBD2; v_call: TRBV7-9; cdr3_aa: CASRFSHRGAYNEQFF; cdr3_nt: TGTGCCAGCAGGTTCAGCCATCGGGGGGCCTACAATGAGCAGTTCTTC
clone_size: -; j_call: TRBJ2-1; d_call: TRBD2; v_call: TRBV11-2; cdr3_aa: CASSPSGGASYNEQFF; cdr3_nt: TGTGCCAGCAGCCCTAGCGGGGGTGCTTCCTACAATGAGCAGTTCTTC
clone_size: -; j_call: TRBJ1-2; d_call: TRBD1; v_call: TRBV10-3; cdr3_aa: CAIGTGHGYTF; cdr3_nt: TGTGCCATCGGGACAGGGCATGGCTACACCTTC
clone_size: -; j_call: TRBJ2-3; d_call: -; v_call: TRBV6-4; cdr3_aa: CASSRDTSTDTQYF; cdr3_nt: TGTGCCAGCAGTCGGGACACGAGCACAGATACGCAGTATTTT